This T cell receptor beta chain stems from a study of blood T cell repertoires in COVID-19. Study context: Acute and convalescent COVID-19 specimens originated in the United States, Italy and Spain. PBMCs, B-cell-depleted T cells, or T cells were the source of the cDNA or gDNA that made up the material.

Study processing details: Estimates of nucleated cell counts were drawn from the amplification of reference gene primers. Sequencing was performed with immunoSEQ multiplex PCR; in TCRdb, only in-frame clones are kept and a portion is missing. D and trimming come from the DNA, and the V and J calls and clone size come from that table. Among approximately 100,000 clones, about 80% were seen once, and the ten largest hold around 9.3%. Germline lookup yields CDR1 GTSNPN and CDR2 SVGIG (reference sequence). Germline trimming cut 6 bases from V and 1 base from J; bases unmatched to any gene: 7. This CDR3 contains 15 residues.

The sample consisted of peripheral blood. The TCR originated in a man between 65 and 85 years old with acute or convalescent COVID-19. The chain uses TRBV30 and TRBJ1-3; 9 nucleotides match TRBD1. The CDR3 DNA reads as TGTGCCTGTCCCGGGACAGGGCTATCTGGAAACACCATATATTTT. Protein product: CACPGTGLSGNTIYF.